The clone carrying this T cell receptor beta chain was recorded many times. Its antigen is still unknown. One end of the junction varies from germline; a read error may be responsible. The data belong to a study of blood T cells in healthy people across ages. Study-wide results and limits: A strong correlation was seen between TCR beta diversity and naive T cell percentage. Higher diversity and more naive CD4+ cells were features of long-lived donors, compared to aged donors.

Sample donors were healthy Caucasian individuals that came from Russia, aged about 6 to 95. The second PCR ran 7 to 11 cycles with a sample-barcoded 5' primer and J-beta primers. TCRdb used MiXCR to reprocess the 5' RACE reads, holding one entry per CDR3 protein. Of about 700,000 distinct CDR3 sequences listed, 32% are singletons. This CDR3 is built from 16 residues. CDR1 and CDR2 (germline): MGHRA, YSYEKL. The chain couples TRBV4-1 to TRBJ2-1; D is perhaps TRBD2 (6 bases). The sequenced sample consisted of blood. The receptor comes from an elderly woman in good health. The CDR3 DNA sequence: TGCGCCAGTAGCCCCGTCGGGACTCCGTCTTACAATGAGCAGTTCTTC. Encoded protein: CASSPVGTPSYNEQFF.